This T cell receptor beta chain is from a study of post-analysis software for immune sequencing data. The study, taken as a whole, reports: Comparison of patients with controls showed four or five TRBV segments more frequent in patients, TRBV5-6, TRBV5-1 and TRBV20-1 among them. Comparison with controls showed significantly lower normalized Chao1 diversity in multiple sclerosis patients. When the samples were clustered directly with F measure, those that had been prepared in the same batch showed strong co-clustering.

Comments on this clonotype: No antigen is known for it.

Unique molecular identifiers were carried by the TCR beta cDNA libraries. Once about 0.85 to 10 million T cells were used, roughly 0.5 million cDNA molecules resulted. Via MiXCR, TCRdb re-called the PCR reads, giving one row per CDR3 protein. This sample has some 500,000 distinct CDR3 sequences, with around 40% found just once. The CDR3 length is 16 residues. V trimming: 0 bases; J trimming: 4 bases; junction bases outside the gene matches: 6. Per the germline V gene, CDR1 is SGHKS and CDR2 is YYEKEE (reference sequence). This sequence originates from a girl aged 10-17 years with multiple sclerosis. The gene calls are TRBV5-5 and TRBJ2-5; TRBD2 aligns across 10 bases. The specimen was blood. CDR3 sequence reads: CASSLGTSGTGETQYF. CDR3 coding DNA: TGTGCCAGCAGCTTGGGGACTAGCGGAACCGGAGAGACCCAGTACTTC. The complete variable domain, with remaining parts taken from reference TRBV5-5 and TRBJ2-5, reads DAGVTQSPTHLIKTRGQQVTLRCSPISGHKSVSWYQQVLGQGPQFIFQYYEKEERGRGNFPDRFSARQFPNYSSELNVNALLLGDSALYLCASSLGTSGTGETQYFGPGTRLLVL.